This record covers a single TCR beta chain. The target of this receptor is not known. Per-base quality was not reported, and no clone a single base away is much larger than it. Whole blood was collected in K2EDTA tubes by collaborating institutions according to the institutions' own protocols. Collaborator samples were shipped for TCRbeta analysis as frozen whole blood, isolated PBMCs, or DNA extracted from either sample type. V is pruned by 11 bases and J by 0 bases, leaving 18 bases of the junction without a gene match. Reading from cysteine to phenylalanine, the CDR3 counts 18 amino acids. The kept DNA is CDR3 alone, 54 bases in frame from the first base. Looking up the germline V gene yields CDR1 SNHLY and CDR2 FYNNEI. This entry belongs to a study of blood T cell repertoires in COVID-19 (dated by TCRdb to the early 2020s). For the wider study: Collaborator samples came from the United States, Italy and Spain and covered acute and convalescent phases of COVID-19. The material from the prospective study consisted of cDNA or gDNA derived from T cells, B-cell-depleted T cells, or PBMCs. The dataset comprised deeply sampled blood TCRbeta repertoires from subjects exposed to, actively infected with, or recovered from COVID-19. A freely available public database, intended as a resource for researchers studying the immune response to SARS-CoV-2, is where the repertoires were released. Samples came from the ongoing ImmuneRACE study (first 160 participants) plus 1,254 subjects from 6 global collaborators. A de-identified subject ID, COVID-19 status, age in years and sex were almost always included in the sample metadata. Where available, HLA class I and class II types were taken from metadata supplied by the sample provider and were not determined by assay-based typing.

Results the study describes overall, beyond this receptor: Clinical and demographic metadata were provided uncurated, with the amount varying by source and participant.

TCRbeta CDR3 regions were amplified from genomic DNA using the immunoSEQ Assay, a bias-controlled multiplex PCR. For the original study's pipeline: The number of nucleated cells in each sample was estimated by amplification of reference gene primers within the assay. Sequence reads were collapsed and filtered to measure the absolute abundance of every unique TCRbeta CDR3 rearrangement. For each sample, productive Simpson clonality was calculated as the square root of Simpson's diversity index over productive rearrangements. As stored in TCRdb, this immuneACCESS dataset retains in-frame rearrangements with V and J assigned. A fraction of the clones does not appear; measured against another copy, unresolved V genes explain less than half of the discrepancy, and the remainder lacks a known reason. For V, J and clone size, that table is used; D and trimming come from the DNA. The sample table lists approximately 130,000 clones, roughly 79% of them with a count of one. Of the sample, over 15% falls within the top ten clones.

Sequencing was done on a sample of peripheral blood. The TCR sequence derives from an elderly man with acute or convalescent COVID-19. Recombination linked TRBV2 to TRBJ2-7; a stretch of 11 junction bases matches TRBD2. CDR3 sequence: CAGKAGTSGSLSSYEQYF. In nucleotide form, the sequence is TGTGCCGGCAAGGCCGGGACTAGCGGTTCCCTTAGCTCCTACGAGCAGTACTTC.